This TCR beta chain was retrieved from a study of blood T cell repertoires in COVID-19. The CDR3 covers 16 residues. Germline V gene data show CDR1 as SGHTA and CDR2 as FQGNSA. V was pared by 1 base and J by 2 bases, with 5 bases of the junction left unmatched. Sequencing was performed with immunoSEQ multiplex PCR; in TCRdb, only in-frame clones are kept and a portion is missing. The data contain approximately 110,000 clones, around nine tenths of them seen just once; the ten biggest clones take up 8% to 9%. This TCR derives from an older woman who had recovered from COVID-19. Sequenced input: peripheral blood. This sequence joins TRBV7-2 and TRBJ2-1; 7 bases match TRBD2. As DNA, the CDR3 is TGTGCCAGCAGCTTAGGGGGCGGGGGAGCCTACAATGAGCAGTTCTTC. As protein: CASSLGGGGAYNEQFF.